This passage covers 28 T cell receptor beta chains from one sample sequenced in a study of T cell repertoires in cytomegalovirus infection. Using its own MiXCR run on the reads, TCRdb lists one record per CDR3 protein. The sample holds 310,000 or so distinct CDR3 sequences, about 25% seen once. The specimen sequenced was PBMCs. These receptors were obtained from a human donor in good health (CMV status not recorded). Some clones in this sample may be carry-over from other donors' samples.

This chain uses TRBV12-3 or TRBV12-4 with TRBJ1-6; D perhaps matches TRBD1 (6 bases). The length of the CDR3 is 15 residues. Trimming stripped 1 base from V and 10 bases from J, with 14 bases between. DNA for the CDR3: TGTGCCAGCAGTTTAGTGGGGGCAGGTTACTCACCCCTCCACTTT. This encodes CASSLVGAGYSPLHF.

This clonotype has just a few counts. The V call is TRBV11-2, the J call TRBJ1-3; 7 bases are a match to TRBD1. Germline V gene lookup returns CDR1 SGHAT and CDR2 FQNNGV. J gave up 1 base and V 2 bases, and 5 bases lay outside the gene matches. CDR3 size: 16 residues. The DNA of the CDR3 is TGTGCCAGCAGCTTATTTGGGACAGCTTCTGGAAACACCATATATTTT. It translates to CASSLFGTASGNTIYF.

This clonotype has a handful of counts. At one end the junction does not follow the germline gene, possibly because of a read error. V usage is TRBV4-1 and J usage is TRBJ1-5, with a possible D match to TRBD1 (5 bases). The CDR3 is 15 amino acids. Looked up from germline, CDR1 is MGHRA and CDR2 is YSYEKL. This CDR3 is CASSQGGAGNQPQHF. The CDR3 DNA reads TGTGCCAGCAGCCAAGGTGGGGCCGGCAATCAGCCCCAGCATTTT.

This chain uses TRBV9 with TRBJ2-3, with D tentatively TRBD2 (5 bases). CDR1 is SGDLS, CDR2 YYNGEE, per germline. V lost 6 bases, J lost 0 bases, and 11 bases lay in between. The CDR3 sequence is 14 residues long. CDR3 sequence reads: CASTGLTSTDTQYF. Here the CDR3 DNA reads TGTGCCAGCACCGGACTGACTAGCACAGATACGCAGTATTTT.

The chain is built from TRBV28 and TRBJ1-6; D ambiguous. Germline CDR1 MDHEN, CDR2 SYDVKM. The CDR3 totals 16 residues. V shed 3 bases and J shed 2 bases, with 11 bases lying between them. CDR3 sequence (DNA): TGTGCCAGCAGTTTGGTAGTGGGTACCTATAATTCACCCCTCCACTTT. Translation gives CASSLVVGTYNSPLHF.

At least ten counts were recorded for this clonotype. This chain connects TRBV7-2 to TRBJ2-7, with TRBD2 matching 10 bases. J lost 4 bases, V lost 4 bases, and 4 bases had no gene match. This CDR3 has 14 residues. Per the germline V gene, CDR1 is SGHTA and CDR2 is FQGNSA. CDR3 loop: CASSSGTSAYEQYF. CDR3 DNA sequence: TGTGCCAGCAGCTCCGGGACTAGCGCTTACGAGCAGTACTTC. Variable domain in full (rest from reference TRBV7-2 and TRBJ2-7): GAGVSQSPSNKVTEKGKDVELRCDPISGHTALYWYRQSLGQGLEFLIYFQGNSAPDKSGLPSDRFSAERTGGSVSTLTIQRTQQEDSAVYLCASSSGTSAYEQYFGPGTRLTVT.

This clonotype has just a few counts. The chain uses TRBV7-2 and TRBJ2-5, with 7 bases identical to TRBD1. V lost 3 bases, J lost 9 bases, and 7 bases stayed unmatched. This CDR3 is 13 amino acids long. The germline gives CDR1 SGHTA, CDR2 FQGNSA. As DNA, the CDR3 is TGTGCCAGCAGCTTTCGACAGGGTGGAGCCCAGTACTTC. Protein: CASSFRQGGAQYF.

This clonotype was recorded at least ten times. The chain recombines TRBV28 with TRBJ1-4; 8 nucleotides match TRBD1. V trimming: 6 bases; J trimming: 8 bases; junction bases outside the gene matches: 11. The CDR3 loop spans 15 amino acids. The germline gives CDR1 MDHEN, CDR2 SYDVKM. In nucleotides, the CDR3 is TGTGCCAGCAGCCCCGTGACAGGGGATTACGAAAAACTGTTTTTT. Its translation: CASSPVTGDYEKLFF.

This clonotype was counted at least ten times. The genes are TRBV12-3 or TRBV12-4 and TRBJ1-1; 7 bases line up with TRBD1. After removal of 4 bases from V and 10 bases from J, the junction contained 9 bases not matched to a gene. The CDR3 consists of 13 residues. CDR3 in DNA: TGTGCCAGCAGTTCCAGGGGGGAGGAGAGAGCTTTCTTT. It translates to CASSSRGEERAFF.

The DNA for the CDR3 is TGTGCCAGCAGTGGGCCACGTAGGGCCTCTGGAAACACCATATATTTT. Translation gives CASSGPRRASGNTIYF. The rearrangement joins TRBV28 to TRBJ1-3; unclear D gene. Trimming took off 5 bases at V and 0 bases at J, with 14 bases between the two ends. Germline CDR1 is MDHEN and CDR2 is SYDVKM. The CDR3 is 16 amino acids.

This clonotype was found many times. The CDR3 spells CASSYSMKMNTEAFF. CDR3 DNA sequence: TGTGCCAGCAGTTACTCGATGAAGATGAACACTGAAGCTTTCTTT. This chain uses TRBV6-6 with TRBJ1-1; unclear D gene. The germline CDR1 and CDR2 sequences are MNHNY and SVGAGI (reference sequence). V gave up 0 bases and J gave up 0 bases, with 8 bases separating them. The CDR3 sequence is 15 residues long.

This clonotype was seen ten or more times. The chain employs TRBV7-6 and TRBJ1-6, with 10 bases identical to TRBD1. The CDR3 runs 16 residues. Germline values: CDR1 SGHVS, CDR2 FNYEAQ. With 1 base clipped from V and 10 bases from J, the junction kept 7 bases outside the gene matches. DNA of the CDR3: TGTGCCAGCAGCTTAGGGCCGGGACAGGGGTCCTCACCCCTCCACTTT. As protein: CASSLGPGQGSSPLHF.

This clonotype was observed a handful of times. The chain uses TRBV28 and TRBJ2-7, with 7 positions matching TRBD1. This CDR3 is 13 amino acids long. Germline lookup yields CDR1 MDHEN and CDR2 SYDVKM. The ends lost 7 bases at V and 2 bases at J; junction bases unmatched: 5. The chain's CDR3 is CASTRDSPYEQYF. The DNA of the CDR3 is TGTGCCAGCACCCGGGACAGCCCCTACGAGCAGTACTTC.

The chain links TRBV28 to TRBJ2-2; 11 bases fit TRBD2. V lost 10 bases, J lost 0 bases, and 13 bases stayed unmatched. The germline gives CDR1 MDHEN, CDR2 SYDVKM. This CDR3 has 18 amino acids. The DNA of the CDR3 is TGTGCCACCGTGGGTAGCGGGGGGGCAATCGCGAACACCGGGGAGCTGTTTTTT. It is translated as CATVGSGGAIANTGELFF. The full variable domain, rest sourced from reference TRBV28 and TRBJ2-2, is DVKVTQSSRYLVKRTGEKVFLECVQDMDHENMFWYRQDPGLGLRLIYFSYDVKMKEKGDIPEGYSVSREKKERFSLILESASTNQTSMYLCATVGSGGAIANTGELFFGEGSRLTVL.

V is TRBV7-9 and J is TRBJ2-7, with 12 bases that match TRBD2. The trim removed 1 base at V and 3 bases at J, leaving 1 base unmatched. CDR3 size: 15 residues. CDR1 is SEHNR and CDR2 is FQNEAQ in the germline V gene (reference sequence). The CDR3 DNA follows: TGTGCCAGCAGCTTAGAACTAGCGGGAGGCTACGAGCAGTACTTC. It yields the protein CASSLELAGGYEQYF. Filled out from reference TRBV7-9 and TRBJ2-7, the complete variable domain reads DTGVSQNPRHKITKRGQNVTFRCDPISEHNRLYWYRQTLGQGPEFLTYFQNEAQLEKSRLLSDRFSAERPKGSFSTLEIQRTEQGDSAMYLCASSLELAGGYEQYFGPGTRLTVT.

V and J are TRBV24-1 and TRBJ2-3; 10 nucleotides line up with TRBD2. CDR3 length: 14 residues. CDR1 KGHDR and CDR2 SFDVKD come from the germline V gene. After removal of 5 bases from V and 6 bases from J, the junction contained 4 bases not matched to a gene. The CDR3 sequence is CATSGPSGGDTQYF. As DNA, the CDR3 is TGTGCCACCAGTGGCCCTAGCGGGGGTGATACGCAGTATTTT.

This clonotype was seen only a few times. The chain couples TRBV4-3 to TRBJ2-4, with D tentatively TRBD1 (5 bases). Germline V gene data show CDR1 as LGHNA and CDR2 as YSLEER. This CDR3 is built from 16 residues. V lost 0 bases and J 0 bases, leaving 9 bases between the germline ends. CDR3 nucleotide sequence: TGCGCCAGCAGCCAAGACCCAGGGCTAGCCAAAAACATTCAGTACTTC. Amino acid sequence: CASSQDPGLAKNIQYF.

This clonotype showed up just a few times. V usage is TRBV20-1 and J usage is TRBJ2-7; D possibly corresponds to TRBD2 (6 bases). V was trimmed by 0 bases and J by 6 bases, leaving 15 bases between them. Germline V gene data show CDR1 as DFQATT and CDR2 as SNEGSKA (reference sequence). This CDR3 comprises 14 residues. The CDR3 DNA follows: TGCAGTGCTAGAGATGGCGGGAAGCCCAGCGAGCAGTACTTC. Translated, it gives CSARDGGKPSEQYF.

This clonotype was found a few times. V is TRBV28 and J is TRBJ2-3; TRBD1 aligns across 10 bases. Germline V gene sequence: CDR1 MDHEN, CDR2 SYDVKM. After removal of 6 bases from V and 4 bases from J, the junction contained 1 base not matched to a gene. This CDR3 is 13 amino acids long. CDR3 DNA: TGTGCCAGCAGCGACAGGGGGCCAGATACGCAGTATTTT. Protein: CASSDRGPDTQYF.

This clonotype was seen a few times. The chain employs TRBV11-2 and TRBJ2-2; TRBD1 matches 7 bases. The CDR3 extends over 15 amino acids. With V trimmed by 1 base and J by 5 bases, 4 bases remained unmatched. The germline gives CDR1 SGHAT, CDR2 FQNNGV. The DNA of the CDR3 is TGTGCCAGCAGCTTAGTTGTGGGACAGACCGGGGAGCTGTTTTTT. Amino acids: CASSLVVGQTGELFF.

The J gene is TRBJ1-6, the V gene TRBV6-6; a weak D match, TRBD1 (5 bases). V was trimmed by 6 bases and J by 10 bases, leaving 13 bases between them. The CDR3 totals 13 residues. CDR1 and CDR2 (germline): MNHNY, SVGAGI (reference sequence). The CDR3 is CASSLGPDSPLHF. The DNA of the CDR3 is TGTGCCAGCAGCCTGGGACCCGACTCACCCCTCCACTTT.

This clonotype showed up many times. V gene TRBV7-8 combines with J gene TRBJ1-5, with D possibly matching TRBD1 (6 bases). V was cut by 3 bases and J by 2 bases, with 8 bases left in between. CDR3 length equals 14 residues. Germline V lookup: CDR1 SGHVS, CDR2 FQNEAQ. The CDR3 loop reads CASSFRQGNQPQHF. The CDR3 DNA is TGTGCCAGCAGCTTCCGACAGGGCAATCAGCCCCAGCATTTT.

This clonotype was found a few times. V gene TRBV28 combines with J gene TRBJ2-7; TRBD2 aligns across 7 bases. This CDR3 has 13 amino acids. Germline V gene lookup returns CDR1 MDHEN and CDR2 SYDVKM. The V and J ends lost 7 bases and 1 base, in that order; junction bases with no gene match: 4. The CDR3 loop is CASIQGGSYEQYF. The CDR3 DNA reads TGTGCCAGCATCCAGGGAGGGTCCTACGAGCAGTACTTC.

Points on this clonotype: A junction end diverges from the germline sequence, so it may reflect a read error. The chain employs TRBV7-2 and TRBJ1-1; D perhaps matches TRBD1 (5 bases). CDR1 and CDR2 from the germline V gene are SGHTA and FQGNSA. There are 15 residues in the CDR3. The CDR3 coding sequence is TGTGCCAGCGGCTTGATGGGCAGGGTGAACACTGAAGCTTTCTTT. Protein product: CASGLMGRVNTEAFF.

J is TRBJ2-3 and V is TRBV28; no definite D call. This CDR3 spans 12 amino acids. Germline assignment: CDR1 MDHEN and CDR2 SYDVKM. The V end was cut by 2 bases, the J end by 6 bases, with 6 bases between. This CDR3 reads CASSLIQDTQYF. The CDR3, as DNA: TGTGCCAGCAGTTTAATACAGGATACGCAGTATTTT.

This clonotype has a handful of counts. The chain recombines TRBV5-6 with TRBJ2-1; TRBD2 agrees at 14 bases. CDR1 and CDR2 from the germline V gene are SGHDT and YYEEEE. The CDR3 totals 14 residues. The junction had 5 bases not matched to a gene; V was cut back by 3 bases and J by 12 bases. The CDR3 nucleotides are TGTGCCAGCAGCTGGACTAGCGGGGGGACGGGGCAGTTCTTC. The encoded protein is CASSWTSGGTGQFF.

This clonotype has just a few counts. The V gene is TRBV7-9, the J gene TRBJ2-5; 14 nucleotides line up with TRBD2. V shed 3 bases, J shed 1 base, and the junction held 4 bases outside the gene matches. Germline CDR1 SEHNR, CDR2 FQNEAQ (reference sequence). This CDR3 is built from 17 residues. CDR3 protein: CASSFGTSGSLQETQYF. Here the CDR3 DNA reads TGTGCCAGCAGCTTCGGGACTAGCGGGAGTCTCCAAGAGACCCAGTACTTC.

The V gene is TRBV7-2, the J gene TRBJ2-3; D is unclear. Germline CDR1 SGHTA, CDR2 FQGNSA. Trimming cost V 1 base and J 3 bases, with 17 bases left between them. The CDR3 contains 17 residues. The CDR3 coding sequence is TGTGCCAGCAGCTTAGGCGTAGGCCAGGTGAAAACAGATACGCAGTATTTT. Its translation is CASSLGVGQVKTDTQYF.